What follows are 24 T cell receptor beta chains derived from one specimen sequenced in a study of OX40 agonist ivuxolimab in advanced cancers. The table came from immunoSEQ multiplex PCR; TCRdb's copy has only in-frame clones and leaves some out. The sample records approximately 69,000 clones, around 85% being singletons. The sample was CD4+ or CD8+ T cells sorted from blood, taken in a trial of the OX40 agonist ivuxolimab. The receptors were sampled from an adult with an advanced solid tumor such as melanoma, head and neck, liver or kidney cancer.

This chain joins TRBV7-2 and TRBJ2-7; TRBD1 matches at 7 bases. The CDR3 totals 13 residues. The J segment lost 3 bases and the V segment lost 4 bases, leaving 3 bases of the junction unmatched. Per the germline V gene, CDR1 is SGHTA and CDR2 is FQGNSA. The CDR3 here is CASSSGTVYEQYF. The DNA of the CDR3 is TGTGCCAGCAGCTCGGGGACAGTCTACGAGCAGTACTTC. Complete variable domain (other parts from reference TRBV7-2 and TRBJ2-7): GAGVSQSPSNKVTEKGKDVELRCDPISGHTALYWYRQSLGQGLEFLIYFQGNSAPDKSGLPSDRFSAERTGGSVSTLTIQRTQQEDSAVYLCASSSGTVYEQYFGPGTRLTVT.

The chain couples TRBV7-9 to TRBJ2-3; D not certain. The V end lost 1 base, the J end lost 4 bases, and 3 bases lay between the germline ends. The CDR3 is 12 amino acids. Germline-derived CDR1 and CDR2 are SEHNR and FQNEAQ (reference sequence). The CDR3 DNA follows: TGTGCCAGCAGCTTAGTCGCAGATACGCAGTATTTT. This translates into CASSLVADTQYF.

V is TRBV27 and J is TRBJ2-7; 10 bases agree with TRBD1. The CDR3 consists of 16 residues. Germline V gene sequence: CDR1 MNHEY, CDR2 SMNVEV (reference sequence). V lost 4 bases and J lost 3; bases outside the gene matches: 9. In DNA, the CDR3 is TGTGCCAGCAGTTCGTACAGACAGGGGGCCATCTACGAGCAGTACGTC. It codes for CASSSYRQGAIYEQYV.

The chain links TRBV28 to TRBJ2-7; 7 nucleotides line up with TRBD1. The ends lost 5 bases at V and 2 bases at J; junction bases unmatched: 6. CDR1 is MDHEN, CDR2 SYDVKM, per germline. The CDR3 has 14 amino acids. The CDR3 sequence: CASSRPGTAYEQYF. The CDR3, as DNA: TGTGCCAGCAGTCGACCTGGGACAGCCTACGAGCAGTACTTC.

J is TRBJ2-1 and V is TRBV6-5; D is unclear. This CDR3 comprises 12 residues. Trimming stripped 0 bases from V and 8 bases from J, with 5 bases between. CDR1 MNHEY and CDR2 SVGAGI come from the germline V gene. The CDR3 nucleotides read TGTGCCAGCAGTTACTCAGGGTATGAGCAGTTCTTC. Amino acid sequence: CASSYSGYEQFF.

V is TRBV7-3 and J is TRBJ2-7; D is perhaps TRBD2 (5 bases). This CDR3 comprises 13 residues. Germline V gene lookup returns CDR1 SGHTA and CDR2 FQGTGA. Deletions cut 5 bases from V and 1 base from J, with 9 bases between. As DNA, the CDR3 is TGTGCCAGCAGCCACGGGGTGTCCTACGAGCAGTACTTC. Translating gives CASSHGVSYEQYF.

The chain is built from TRBV4-1 and TRBJ2-1, with D perhaps matching TRBD2 (6 bases). The ends were cut back, 0 bases at V and 7 bases at J, with 22 bases in the middle. The CDR3 is made up of 18 amino acids. Germline CDR1 and CDR2: MGHRA and YSYEKL. This CDR3 is CASSQDFSRRDPRNEQFF. The CDR3 DNA follows: TGCGCCAGCAGCCAAGATTTCTCGCGGCGGGATCCGCGTAATGAGCAGTTCTTC.

This clone appeared a single time. The chain links TRBV18 to TRBJ2-5; no reliable D call. CDR1 is KGHSH and CDR2 is LQKENI in the germline V gene. The CDR3 covers 14 residues. V was pared by 4 bases and J by 3 bases, with 12 bases between. CDR3 nucleotide sequence: TGTGCCAGCTCACTTACCAACCGGGAAGAGACCCAGTACTTC. Its translation: CASSLTNREETQYF.

This chain joins TRBV7-9 and TRBJ2-7; D ambiguous. CDR1 and CDR2 (germline): SEHNR, FQNEAQ (reference sequence). Trimming took off 2 bases at V and 5 bases at J, with 13 bases between the two ends. This CDR3 is built from 14 residues. The CDR3 region is CASSLPQLTHEQYF. In nucleotides, the CDR3 is TGTGCCAGCAGCTTACCACAGTTAACCCACGAGCAGTACTTC.

In the case of this clone: The same CDR3 is also encoded by other DNA sequences in this sample. This rearrangement joins TRBV18 to TRBJ2-5, with D uncertain. The CDR3 is made up of 12 amino acids. Germline CDR1 is KGHSH and CDR2 is LQKENI. Trimming took 3 bases from V and 3 from J, leaving 5 bases between them. The CDR3 spells CASSPREETQYF. CDR3 nucleotide sequence: TGTGCCAGCTCACCTCGGGAAGAGACCCAGTACTTC. Full variable domain (remainder filled in from reference TRBV18 and TRBJ2-5): NAGVMQNPRHLVRRRGQEARLRCSPMKGHSHVYWYRQLPEEGLKFMVYLQKENIIDESGMPKERFSAEFPKEGPSILRIQQVVRGDSAAYFCASSPREETQYFGPGTRLLVL.

The genes are TRBV30 and TRBJ2-1, with D maybe TRBD2 (5 bases). CDR3 size: 14 residues. V was shortened by 2 bases and J by 4 bases, with 12 bases between the two germline ends. Germline V CDR1 and CDR2: GTSNPN, SVGIG (reference sequence). The CDR3: CAWSTSGRYNEQFF. The CDR3 DNA sequence: TGTGCCTGGAGTACCAGCGGCAGATACAATGAGCAGTTCTTC.

The genes are TRBV5-6 and TRBJ2-7; no definite D call. CDR3 length equals 14 residues. Per the germline V gene, CDR1 is SGHDT and CDR2 is YYEEEE. V lost 5 bases to trimming and J lost 4 bases, with 16 bases between them. CDR3 amino acids: CASRLSGIIYEQYF. CDR3 DNA: TGTGCCAGCAGGTTGTCGGGCATAATTTACGAGCAGTACTTC.

This rearrangement joins TRBV6-5 to TRBJ1-5; no reliable D call. The germline V and J ends were trimmed by 5 bases and 3 bases, with 2 bases remaining between them. The CDR3 consists of 11 residues. Per germline, CDR1 MNHEY and CDR2 SVGAGI. This CDR3 is CASSANQPQHF. In DNA form, the CDR3 reads TGTGCCAGCAGTGCCAATCAGCCCCAGCATTTT.

The chain has TRBV18 and TRBJ2-3; TRBD1 aligns across 9 bases. The CDR3 loop spans 17 amino acids. Looked up from germline, CDR1 is KGHSH and CDR2 is LQKENI. J gave up 0 bases and V 4 bases, and 8 bases lay outside the gene matches. CDR3 residues: CASSHGTGRSSTDTQYF. The CDR3 DNA reads as TGTGCCAGCTCACACGGGACAGGGCGATCTAGCACAGATACGCAGTATTTT.

V usage is TRBV9 and J usage is TRBJ2-7, with TRBD1 matching 10 bases. Germline CDR1 reads SGDLS; CDR2 reads YYNGEE. The CDR3 has 16 amino acids. After removal of 4 bases from V and 5 bases from J, the junction contained 12 bases not matched to a gene. CDR3 DNA sequence: TGTGCCAGCAGCTCCAATTCGGGGACAGGGGTCGACGAGCAGTACTTC. Translating it yields CASSSNSGTGVDEQYF.

This chain uses TRBV29-1 with TRBJ2-1, with 11 bases lining up with TRBD1. The CDR3 totals 19 residues. The J segment lost 13 bases and the V segment lost 4 bases, leaving 27 bases of the junction unmatched. Germline lookup yields CDR1 SQVTM and CDR2 ANQGSEA. The CDR3 sequence is CSVGYLDPTGTGGRVGQFF. In DNA form, the CDR3 reads TGCAGCGTTGGTTACCTGGACCCCACCGGGACAGGGGGGAGGGTGGGCCAGTTCTTC.

This clone was seen only a few times. This chain uses TRBV19 with TRBJ1-6; D gene uncertain. The CDR3 consists of 15 residues. Germline V CDR1 and CDR2: LNHDA, SQIVND (reference sequence). Trimming stripped 5 bases from V and 7 bases from J, with 15 bases between. The CDR3 DNA reads as TGTGCCAGTAGTGTAACAGCTACTCTGAATTCACCCCTCCACTTT. Its protein is CASSVTATLNSPLHF.

This clone was counted a single time. The V and J genes are TRBV27 and TRBJ1-2; 7 nucleotides align to TRBD1. Germline lookup yields CDR1 MNHEY and CDR2 SMNVEV (reference sequence). V lost 4 bases, J lost 7 bases, and 9 bases stayed unmatched. The CDR3 length is 14 residues. The CDR3 protein is CASSSLQGIGGYTF. The CDR3 bases are TGTGCCAGCAGTTCACTACAGGGGATAGGTGGCTACACCTTC.

V is TRBV13 and J is TRBJ1-2, with unresolved D. CDR1 is PRHDT, CDR2 FYEKMQ, per germline (reference sequence). This CDR3 region has 13 residues. V shed 0 bases and J shed 4 bases, with 6 bases lying between them. CDR3 in amino acids: CASSLGNAYGYTF. As DNA, the CDR3 is TGTGCCAGCAGCTTAGGCAATGCCTATGGCTACACCTTC.

V is TRBV15 and J is TRBJ2-3; 8 bases line up with TRBD2. The CDR3 loop spans 14 amino acids. The germline V gene encodes CDR1 LNHNV and CDR2 YYDKDF (reference sequence). Trimming at V came to 4 bases and at J to 1 base, leaving 1 base not matched to a gene. The CDR3 DNA is TGTGCCACCAGCACAGCGGGGGGCACAGATACGCAGTATTTT. Its translation is CATSTAGGTDTQYF.

This clone was counted between two and nine times. This specimen includes other DNA sequences encoding the same CDR3. The chain couples TRBV18 to TRBJ2-5; the match to TRBD1 covers 7 bases. The CDR3 runs to 13 residues. V shed 3 bases, J shed 5 bases, and the junction held 3 bases outside the gene matches. Per the germline V gene, CDR1 is KGHSH and CDR2 is LQKENI. The CDR3: CASSPRQGETQYF. The CDR3 DNA follows: TGTGCCAGCTCACCCAGACAGGGTGAGACCCAGTACTTC.

V gene TRBV5-1 combines with J gene TRBJ1-1; possibly TRBD1 for D (6 bases). The ends were cut back, 2 bases at V and 0 bases at J, with 14 bases in the middle. In germline, CDR1 is SGHRS, CDR2 YFSETQ. The CDR3 extends over 16 amino acids. CDR3 DNA: TGCGCCAGCAGCTTACTGGGACAAGGGGTGAACACTGAAGCTTTCTTT. This translates into CASSLLGQGVNTEAFF.

This chain joins TRBV6-1 and TRBJ2-5, with D tentatively TRBD2 (5 bases). V lost 8 bases to trimming and J lost 5 bases, with 15 bases between them. CDR3 size: 13 residues. In germline, CDR1 is MNHNS, CDR2 SASEGT. The CDR3 DNA reads as TGTGCCAGCCTGCGGGCGAGTGGCGAGACCCAGTACTTC. Its protein product is CASLRASGETQYF.

The count of this clone is one. The chain combines TRBV2 with TRBJ2-7; tentative D call: TRBD2 (6 bases). Trimming removed 4 bases at V and 2 bases at J, with 6 bases between. From germline, CDR1 is SNHLY and CDR2 FYNNEI. This CDR3 has 12 amino acids. The CDR3 bases are TGTGCCAGCAGTGGACTAGCCTACGAGCAGTACGTC. This encodes CASSGLAYEQYV.